The clone carrying this T cell receptor (beta chain) was seen at least ten times. Its target is not known. Authors of the study amplified TCR beta CDR3 regions from RNA transcripts. Carried out on the TCR CDR3, a first-round RT-PCR used the HTBI primer set. TCRdb re-called the multiplex PCR reads through MiXCR, storing one row per CDR3 protein. The data hold about 92,000 distinct CDR3 sequences, with under 65% observed a single time. The entry originates in a study of T cells in Graves' hyperthyroidism and ophthalmopathy. Looked up from germline, CDR1 is SGHRS and CDR2 is YFSETQ. CDR3 length: 13 residues. The germline V and J ends were trimmed by 0 bases and 8 bases, with 11 bases remaining between them. Whole-study results and caveats: Ophthalmopathy prediction by the model preceded onset by a median approximately 5.9 months. Ophthalmopathy was distinguished from stable hyperthyroidism by 13 V-J signatures.

Graves' hyperthyroidism qualified as stable when ophthalmopathy did not progress within 18 months. Sequencing input: blood. The receptor was derived from a woman aged 40 to 50 with Graves' hyperthyroidism. This rearrangement joins TRBV5-1 to TRBJ1-2, with no clear D. CDR3: CASSLAGPRGYTF. For the CDR3, the DNA is TGCGCCAGCAGCTTGGCCGGTCCAAGGGGCTACACCTTC.